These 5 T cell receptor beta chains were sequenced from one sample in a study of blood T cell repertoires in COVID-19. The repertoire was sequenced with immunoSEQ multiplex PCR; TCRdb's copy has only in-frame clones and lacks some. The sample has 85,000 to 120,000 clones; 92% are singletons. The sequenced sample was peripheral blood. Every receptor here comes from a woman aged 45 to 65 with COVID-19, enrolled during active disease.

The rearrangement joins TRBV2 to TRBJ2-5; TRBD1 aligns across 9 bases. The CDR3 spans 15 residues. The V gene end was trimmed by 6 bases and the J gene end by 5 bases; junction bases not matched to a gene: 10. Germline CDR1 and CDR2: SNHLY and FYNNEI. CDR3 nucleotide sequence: TGTGCCAGCAGGGACAGGGGACCCCTCAGGGAGACCCAGTACTTC. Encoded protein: CASRDRGPLRETQYF.

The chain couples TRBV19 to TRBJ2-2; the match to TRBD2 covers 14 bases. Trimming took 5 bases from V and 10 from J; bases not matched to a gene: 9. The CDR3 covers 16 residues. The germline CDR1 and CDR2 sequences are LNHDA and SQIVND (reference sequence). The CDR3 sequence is CASSYTGLAGDEELFF. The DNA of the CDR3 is TGTGCCAGTAGTTACACGGGACTAGCGGGGGATGAGGAGCTGTTTTTT.

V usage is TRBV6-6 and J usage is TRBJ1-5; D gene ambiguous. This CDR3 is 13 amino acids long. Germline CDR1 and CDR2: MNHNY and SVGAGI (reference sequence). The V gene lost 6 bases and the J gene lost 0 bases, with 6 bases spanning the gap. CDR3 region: CASRRDSNQPQHF. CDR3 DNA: TGTGCCAGCAGGCGGGATAGCAATCAGCCCCAGCATTTT.

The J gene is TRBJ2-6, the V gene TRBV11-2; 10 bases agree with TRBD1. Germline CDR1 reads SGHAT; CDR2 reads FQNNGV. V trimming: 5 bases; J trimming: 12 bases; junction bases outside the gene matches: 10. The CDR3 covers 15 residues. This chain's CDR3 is CASSRPRQGAAVLTF. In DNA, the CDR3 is TGTGCCAGCAGCCGCCCCAGACAGGGGGCCGCCGTCCTGACTTTC. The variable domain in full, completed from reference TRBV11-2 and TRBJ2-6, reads EAGVAQSPRYKIIEKRQSVAFWCNPISGHATLYWYQQILGQGPKLLIQFQNNGVVDDSQLPKDRFSAERLKGVDSTLKIQPAKLEDSAVYLCASSRPRQGAAVLTFGAGSRLTVL.

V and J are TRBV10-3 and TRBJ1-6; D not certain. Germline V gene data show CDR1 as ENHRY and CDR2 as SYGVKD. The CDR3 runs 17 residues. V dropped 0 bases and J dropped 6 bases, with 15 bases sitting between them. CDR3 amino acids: CAISESARVGSNSPLHF. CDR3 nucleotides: TGTGCCATCAGTGAGTCGGCGAGGGTCGGGAGTAATTCACCCCTCCACTTT.